This T cell receptor beta chain stems from a study of cytomegalovirus exposure and HLA in healthy donors. Study-wide results and caveats: Earlier analysis yielded a pattern in which most TCR beta V segments were productive about 87% or about 30% of the time. Reports described diagnosis of cytomegalovirus status by the classifier as highly specific and sensitive.

Comments on this clone: Its antigen is not known.

Germline V lookup: CDR1 MDHEN, CDR2 SYDVKM. The CDR3 is made up of 16 amino acids. J was trimmed by 1 base and V by 4 bases; bases with no gene match: 4. PCR was performed using 60 Vbeta and 13 Jbeta primers. Some clones are missing from TCRdb's copy, which holds only in-frame ones; the method was immunoSEQ multiplex PCR. The sample yields around 150,000 clones, around 80% seen once. Sequencing input: PBMCs. The clonotype originates from a man between 50 and 59 years old in good health and CMV-seronegative. The chain couples TRBV28 to TRBJ2-1, with 10 bases lining up with TRBD2. CDR3 amino acids: CASSSLAGGSYNEQFF. For the CDR3, the DNA is TGTGCCAGCAGTTCTTTAGCGGGAGGATCCTACAATGAGCAGTTCTTC.